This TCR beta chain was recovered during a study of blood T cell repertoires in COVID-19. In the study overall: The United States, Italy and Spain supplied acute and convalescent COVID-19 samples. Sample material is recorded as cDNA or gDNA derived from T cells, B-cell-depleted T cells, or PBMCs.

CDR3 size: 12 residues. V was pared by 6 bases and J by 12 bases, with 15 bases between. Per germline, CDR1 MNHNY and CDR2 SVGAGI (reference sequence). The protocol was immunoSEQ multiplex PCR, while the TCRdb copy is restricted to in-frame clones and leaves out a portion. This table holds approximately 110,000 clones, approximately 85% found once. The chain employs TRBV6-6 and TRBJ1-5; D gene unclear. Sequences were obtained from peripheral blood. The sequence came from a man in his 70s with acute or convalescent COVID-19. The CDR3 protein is CASSLLGRLQHF. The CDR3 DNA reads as TGTGCCAGCAGCTTACTGGGCAGGCTCCAGCATTTT.